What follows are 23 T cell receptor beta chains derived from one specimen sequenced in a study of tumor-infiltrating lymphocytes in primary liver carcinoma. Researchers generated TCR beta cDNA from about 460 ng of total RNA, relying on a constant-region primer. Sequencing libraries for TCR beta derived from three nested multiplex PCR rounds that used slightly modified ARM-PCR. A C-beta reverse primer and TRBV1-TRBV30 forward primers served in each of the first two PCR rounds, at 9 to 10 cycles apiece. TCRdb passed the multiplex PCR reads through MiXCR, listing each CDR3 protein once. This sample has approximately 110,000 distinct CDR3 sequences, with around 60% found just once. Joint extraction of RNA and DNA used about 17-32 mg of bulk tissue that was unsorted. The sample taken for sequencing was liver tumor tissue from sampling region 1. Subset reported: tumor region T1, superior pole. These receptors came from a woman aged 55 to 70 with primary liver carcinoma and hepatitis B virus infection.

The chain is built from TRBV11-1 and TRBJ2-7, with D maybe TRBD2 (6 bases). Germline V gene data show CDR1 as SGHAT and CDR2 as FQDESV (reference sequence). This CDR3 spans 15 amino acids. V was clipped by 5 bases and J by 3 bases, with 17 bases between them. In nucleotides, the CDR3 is TGTGCCAGCAGCCTAAGGACTACCATTTTCTACGAGCAGTACTTC. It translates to CASSLRTTIFYEQYF.

CDR3 sequence (DNA): TGTGCCAGGAGCGCCCGGCCATTCCTAGTTAATACAGGGGAGCTGTTTTTT. Amino acids: CARSARPFLVNTGELFF. The chain employs TRBV11-1 and TRBJ2-2; D not certain. Germline CDR1 is SGHAT and CDR2 is FQDESV (reference sequence). This CDR3 is built from 17 residues. V dropped 9 bases and J dropped 8 bases, with 28 bases sitting between them.

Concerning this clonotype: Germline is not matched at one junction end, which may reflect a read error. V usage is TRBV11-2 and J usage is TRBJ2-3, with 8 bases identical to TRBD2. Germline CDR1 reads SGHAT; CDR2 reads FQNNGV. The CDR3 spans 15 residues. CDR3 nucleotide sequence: TGTACCAGCTGCTCCCGGGGGGGGGATACAGATACGCAGTATTTT. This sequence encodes CTSCSRGGDTDTQYF.

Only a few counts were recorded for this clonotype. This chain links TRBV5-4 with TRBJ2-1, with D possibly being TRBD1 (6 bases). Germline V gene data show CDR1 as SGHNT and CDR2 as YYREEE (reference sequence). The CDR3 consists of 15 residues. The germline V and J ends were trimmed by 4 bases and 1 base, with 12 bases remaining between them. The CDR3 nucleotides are TGTGCCAGCAGCACCCGGACAGATTCCTACAATGAGCAGTTCTTC. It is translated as CASSTRTDSYNEQFF.

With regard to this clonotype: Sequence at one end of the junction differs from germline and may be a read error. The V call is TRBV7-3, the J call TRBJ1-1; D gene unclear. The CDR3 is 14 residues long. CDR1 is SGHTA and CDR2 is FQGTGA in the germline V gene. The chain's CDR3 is CASSLYGRVTEALF. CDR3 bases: TGTGCCAGCAGCCTTTATGGGCGAGTCACTGAAGCTCTCTTT.

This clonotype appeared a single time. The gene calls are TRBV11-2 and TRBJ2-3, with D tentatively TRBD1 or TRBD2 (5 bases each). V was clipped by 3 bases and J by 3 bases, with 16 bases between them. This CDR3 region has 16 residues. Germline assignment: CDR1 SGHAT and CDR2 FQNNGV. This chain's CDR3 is CASSLFEGSGTDTQYF. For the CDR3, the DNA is TGTGCCAGCAGCTTGTTTGAGGGTTCAGGGACAGATACGCAGTATTTT.

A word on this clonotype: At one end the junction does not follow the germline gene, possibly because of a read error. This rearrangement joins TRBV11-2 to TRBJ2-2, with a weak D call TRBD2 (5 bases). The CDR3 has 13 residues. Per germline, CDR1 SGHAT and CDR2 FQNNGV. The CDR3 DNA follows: TGTGCCAGCAACTTAGATAGGACTGGAGGGCTGTTTTTT. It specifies CASNLDRTGGLFF.

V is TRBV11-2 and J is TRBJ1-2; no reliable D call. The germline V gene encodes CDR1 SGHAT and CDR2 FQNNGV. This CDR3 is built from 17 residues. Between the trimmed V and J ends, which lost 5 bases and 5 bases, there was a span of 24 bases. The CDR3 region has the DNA TGTGCCAGCAGCCCAATACGAGGTGCGGGAGGAAGGTATGGCTACACCTTC. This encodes CASSPIRGAGGRYGYTF. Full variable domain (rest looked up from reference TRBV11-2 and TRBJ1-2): EAGVAQSPRYKIIEKRQSVAFWCNPISGHATLYWYQQILGQGPKLLIQFQNNGVVDDSQLPKDRFSAERLKGVDSTLKIQPAKLEDSAVYLCASSPIRGAGGRYGYTFGSGTRLTVV.

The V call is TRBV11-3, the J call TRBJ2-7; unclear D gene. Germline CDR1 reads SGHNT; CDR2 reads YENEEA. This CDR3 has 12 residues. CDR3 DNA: TGTACCAACACGGGCAGCTCCTACGAGCAGTACTTC. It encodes CTNTGSSYEQYF. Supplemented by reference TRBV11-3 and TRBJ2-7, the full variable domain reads EAGVVQSPRYKIIEKKQPVAFWCNPISGHNTLYWYLQNLGQGPELLIRYENEEAVDDSQLPKDRFSAERLKGVDSTLKIQPAELGDSAVYLCTNTGSSYEQYFGPGTRLTVT.

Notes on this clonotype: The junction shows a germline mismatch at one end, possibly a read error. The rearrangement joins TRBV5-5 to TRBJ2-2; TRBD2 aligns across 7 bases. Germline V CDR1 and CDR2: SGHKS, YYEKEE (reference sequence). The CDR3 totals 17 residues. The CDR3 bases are TGTGCCAGCAGCTTGGCGGGTCCGGGAGGACCCACCGAGGAGCTGTTTTTT. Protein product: CASSLAGPGGPTEELFF.

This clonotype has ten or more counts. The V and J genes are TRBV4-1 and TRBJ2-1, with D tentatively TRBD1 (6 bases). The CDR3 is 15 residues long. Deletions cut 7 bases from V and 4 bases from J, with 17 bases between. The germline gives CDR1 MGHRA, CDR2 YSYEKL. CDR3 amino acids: CASKGGGGRYNEQFF. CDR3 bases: TGCGCCAGCAAAGGGGGTGGGGGACGGTACAATGAGCAGTTCTTC.

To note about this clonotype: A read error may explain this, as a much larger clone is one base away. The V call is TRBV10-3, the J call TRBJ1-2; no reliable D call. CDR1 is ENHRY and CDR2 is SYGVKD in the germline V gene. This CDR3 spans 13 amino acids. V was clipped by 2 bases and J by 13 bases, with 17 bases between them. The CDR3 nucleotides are TGTGCCATCAGTGAGAAGGCCTATACCCCTTCCACCTTC. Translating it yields CAISEKAYTPSTF.

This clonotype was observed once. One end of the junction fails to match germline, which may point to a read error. CDR3 sequence reads: CASSQDRYRGNEKLLF. CDR3 nucleotides: TGCGCCAGCAGCCAAGATCGTTACAGGGGTAACGAAAAACTGCTTTTT. The chain carries TRBV4-1 and TRBJ1-4; 7 nucleotides agree with TRBD1. CDR1 is MGHRA, CDR2 YSYEKL, per germline. The length of the CDR3 is 16 residues.

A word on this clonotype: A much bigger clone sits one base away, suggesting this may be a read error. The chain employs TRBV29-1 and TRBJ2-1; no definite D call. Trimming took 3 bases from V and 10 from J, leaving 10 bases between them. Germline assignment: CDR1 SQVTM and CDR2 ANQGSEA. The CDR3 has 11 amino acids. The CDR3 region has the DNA TGCAGCGTTGAGTCGGCCCGGGAGCAGTTCTTC. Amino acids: CSVESAREQFF.

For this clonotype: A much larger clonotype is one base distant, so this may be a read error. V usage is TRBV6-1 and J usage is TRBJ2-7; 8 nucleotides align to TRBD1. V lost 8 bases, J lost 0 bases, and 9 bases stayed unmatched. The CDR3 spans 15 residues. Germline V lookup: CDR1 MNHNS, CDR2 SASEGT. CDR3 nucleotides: TGTGCCAGCCTCCAAAGGACAGGGCTCTCCTACGAGCAGTACTTC. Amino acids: CASLQRTGLSYEQYF.

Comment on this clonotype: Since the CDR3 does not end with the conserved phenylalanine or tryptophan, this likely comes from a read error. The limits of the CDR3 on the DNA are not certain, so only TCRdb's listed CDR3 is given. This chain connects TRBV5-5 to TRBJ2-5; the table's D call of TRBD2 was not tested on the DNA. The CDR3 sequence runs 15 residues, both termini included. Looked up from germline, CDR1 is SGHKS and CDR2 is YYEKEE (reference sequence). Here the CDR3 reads CASSFGLMNQETRYL.

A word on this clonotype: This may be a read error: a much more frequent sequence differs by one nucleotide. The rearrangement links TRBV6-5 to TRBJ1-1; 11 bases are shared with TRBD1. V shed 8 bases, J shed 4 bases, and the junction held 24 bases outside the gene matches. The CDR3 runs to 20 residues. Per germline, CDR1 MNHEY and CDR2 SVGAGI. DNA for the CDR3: TGTGCCAGCGCAGCAGTTACTCACCGGACAGGGGGCGCTTGGGTCACTGAAGCTTTCTTT. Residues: CASAAVTHRTGGAWVTEAFF.

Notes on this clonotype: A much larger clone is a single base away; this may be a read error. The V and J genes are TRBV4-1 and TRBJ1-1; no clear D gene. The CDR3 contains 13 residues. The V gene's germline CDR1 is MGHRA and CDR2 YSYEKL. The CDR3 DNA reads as TGCGCCAGCGGCCAAGAAACCCCCCCTCGAGCTTTCTTT. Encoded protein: CASGQETPPRAFF.

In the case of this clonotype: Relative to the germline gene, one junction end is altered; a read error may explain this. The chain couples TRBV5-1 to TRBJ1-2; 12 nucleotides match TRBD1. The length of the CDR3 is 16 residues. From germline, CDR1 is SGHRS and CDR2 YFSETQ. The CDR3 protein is CTSSPQGQGAVRGYTF. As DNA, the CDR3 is TGCACCAGCAGCCCCCAGGGACAGGGGGCTGTTCGCGGCTACACCTTC. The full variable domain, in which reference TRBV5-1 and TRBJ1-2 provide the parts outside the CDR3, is KAGVTQTPRYLIKTRGQQVTLSCSPISGHRSVSWYQQTPGQGLQFLFEYFSETQRNKGNFPGRFSGRQFSNSRSEMNVSTLELGDSALYLCTSSPQGQGAVRGYTFGSGTRLTVV.

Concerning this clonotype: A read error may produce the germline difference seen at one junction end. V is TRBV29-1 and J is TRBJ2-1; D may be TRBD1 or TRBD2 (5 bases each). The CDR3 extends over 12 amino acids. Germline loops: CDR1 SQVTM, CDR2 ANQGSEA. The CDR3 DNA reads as TGCAGCGTTACGGGGCTTAACGATGAGCAGTTCTTT. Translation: CSVTGLNDEQFF.

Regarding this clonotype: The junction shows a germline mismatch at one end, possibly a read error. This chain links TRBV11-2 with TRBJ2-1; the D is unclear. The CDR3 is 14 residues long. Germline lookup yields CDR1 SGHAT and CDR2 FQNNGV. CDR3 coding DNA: TGTACCAGCAACTTAGAACGGACGAACAATGAGCAGTTCTTC. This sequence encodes CTSNLERTNNEQFF. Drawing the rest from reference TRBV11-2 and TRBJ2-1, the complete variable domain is EAGVAQSPRYKIIEKRQSVAFWCNPISGHATLYWYQQILGQGPKLLIQFQNNGVVDDSQLPKDRFSAERLKGVDSTLKIQPAKLEDSAVYLCTSNLERTNNEQFFGPGTRLTVL.

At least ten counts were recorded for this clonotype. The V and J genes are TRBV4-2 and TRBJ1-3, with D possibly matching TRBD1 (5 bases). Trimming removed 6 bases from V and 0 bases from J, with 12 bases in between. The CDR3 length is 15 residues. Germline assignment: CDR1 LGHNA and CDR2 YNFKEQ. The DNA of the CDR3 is TGTGCCAGCAGGCGCCTGGGGGGCTCTGGAAACACCATATATTTT. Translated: CASRRLGGSGNTIYF.

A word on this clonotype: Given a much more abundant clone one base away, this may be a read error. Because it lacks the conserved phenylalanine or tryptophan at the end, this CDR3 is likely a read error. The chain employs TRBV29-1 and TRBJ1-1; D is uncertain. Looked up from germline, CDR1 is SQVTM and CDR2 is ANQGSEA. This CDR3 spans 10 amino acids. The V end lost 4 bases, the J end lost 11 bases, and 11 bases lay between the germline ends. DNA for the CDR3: TGCAGCGTTGGATGGGGTGGGGCTTTCTAT. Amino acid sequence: CSVGWGGAFY.